The rows below give T cell receptor beta chains drawn from one sample of a study of blood T cells in healthy people across ages. From the 5' RACE reads, TCRdb called clonotypes with MiXCR, one entry per CDR3 protein. The table records over 550,000 distinct CDR3 sequences, approximately 30% of them present only once. The sample comprised blood. All receptors come from a woman older than 75 in good health. Each CDR3 is given with its conserved first and last residue. The D gene is left open where the match is weak. Rows give clone size only sometimes, using once, few, many, or a class for an expanded clone.

size: many; length: 15; J: TRBJ2-5; V: TRBV3-1; D: -; CDR3: CASSQDPGPQETQYF; DNA: TGTGCCAGCAGCCAAGACCCGGGCCCCCAAGAGACCCAGTACTTC
size: many; length: 13; J: TRBJ1-2; V: TRBV10-3; D: TRBD1; CDR3: CAISRTGNYGYTF; DNA: TGTGCCATCAGCCGGACAGGGAATTATGGCTACACCTTC
size: -; length: 16; J: TRBJ1-6; V: TRBV5-1; D: TRBD1; CDR3: CASSLRQGSYNSPPHF; DNA: TGCGCCAGCAGCCTACGACAGGGATCCTATAATTCACCCCCCCACTTT
size: -; length: 13; J: TRBJ2-7; V: TRBV30; D: -; CDR3: CAWMAGRNYEQYF; DNA: TGTGCCTGGATGGCGGGACGGAACTACGAGCAGTACTTC
size: -; length: 15; J: TRBJ1-5; V: TRBV6-2/TRBV6-3; D: -; CDR3: CASSYTSEVHQPQHF; DNA: TGTGCCAGCAGTTATACCTCAGAGGTGCATCAGCCCCAGCATTTT
size: -; length: 16; J: TRBJ2-1; V: TRBV7-2; D: TRBD1; CDR3: CASSDRTGGGDNEQFF; DNA: TGTGCCAGCAGCGACAGGACAGGGGGCGGTGACAATGAGCAGTTCTTC
size: -; length: 16; J: TRBJ2-1; V: TRBV5-6; D: TRBD2; CDR3: CASSPTGTSEYDEQFF; DNA: TGTGCCAGCAGCCCTACCGGGACTAGCGAGTACGATGAGCAGTTCTTC
size: few; length: 13; J: TRBJ2-4; V: TRBV5-1; D: -; CDR3: CASSLDIVLEQYF; DNA: TGCGCCAGCAGCTTGGATATTGTTTTGGAGCAGTACTTC
size: -; length: 17; J: TRBJ2-1; V: TRBV24-1; D: -; CDR3: CATSDLSLGSSYNEQFF; DNA: TGTGCCACCAGTGATTTAAGTCTGGGGAGCTCCTACAATGAGCAGTTCTTC
size: few; length: 15; J: TRBJ1-1; V: TRBV7-9; D: TRBD1; CDR3: CASSDYRGRDTEAFF; DNA: TGTGCCAGCAGCGATTACAGGGGGCGCGACACTGAAGCTTTCTTT
size: many; length: 13; J: TRBJ2-3; V: TRBV7-9; D: -; CDR3: CASSPYRSGTQYF; DNA: TGTGCCAGCAGCCCCTACCGATCCGGTACGCAGTATTTT
size: few; length: 15; J: TRBJ2-2; V: TRBV7-9; D: -; CDR3: CASSLDLANTGELFF; DNA: TGTGCCAGCAGCTTAGATTTAGCGAACACCGGGGAGCTGTTTTTT
size: -; length: 15; J: TRBJ2-6; V: TRBV6-6; D: TRBD2; CDR3: CASRAGAEGANVLTF; DNA: TGTGCCAGCAGAGCGGGGGCGGAAGGGGCCAACGTCCTGACTTTC
size: many; length: 18; J: TRBJ2-4; V: TRBV28; D: TRBD2; CDR3: CASSPNTSGGDQSDIQYF; DNA: TGTGCCAGCAGTCCGAATACTAGCGGGGGAGATCAAAGCGACATTCAGTACTTC
size: many; length: 12; J: TRBJ1-2; V: TRBV6-2/TRBV6-3; D: -; CDR3: CASSFDRYGYTF; DNA: TGTGCCAGCAGTTTTGACCGCTATGGCTACACCTTC
size: many; length: 16; J: TRBJ2-7; V: TRBV19; D: TRBD2; CDR3: CASSTGTSGLPYEQYF; DNA: TGTGCCAGTAGTACGGGGACTAGCGGCCTACCCTACGAGCAGTACTTC